This T cell receptor beta chain comes out of a study of cytomegalovirus exposure and HLA in healthy donors. Looking at the study overall: An early release of data contained approximately 85 million unique TCRs, which came from HLA-typed donors. The study, taken as a whole, reports: Later, an analysis found that common viral pathogens appeared to be linked with several of the most significant clusters. Solely CMV serostatus was available to characterize immune exposure.

The PCR made use of 60 Vbeta and 13 Jbeta primers. Assay: immunoSEQ multiplex PCR; the TCRdb copy retains only in-frame clones and omits some. Here the sample spans 100,000 to 150,000 clones, roughly four fifths being singletons. For this clone: The antigen is unknown.

This CDR3 spans 14 amino acids. From germline, CDR1 is SGHRS and CDR2 YFSETQ. V lost 2 bases, J lost 9 bases, and 8 bases stayed unmatched. Sequencing input: PBMCs. This chain uses TRBV5-1 with TRBJ2-1, with 7 bases matching TRBD1. The sequence was collected from a middle-aged woman in good health and CMV-seropositive. The CDR3 bases are TGCGCCAGCAGCTTCGTACAGGGGATAGGTGAGCAGTTCTTC. It codes for CASSFVQGIGEQFF.